This T cell receptor (beta chain) stems from a study of vaccination effects on CD4 cells after COVID-19. Whole-study context: Two-dose BNT162b2 or mRNA-1273 vaccination was given to participants.

The repertoire was sequenced with immunoSEQ multiplex PCR; TCRdb's copy has only in-frame clones and lacks some. The repertoire has under 40,000 clones, approximately 67% of them found once; the top ten carry 4% to 4.5%. This clone was seen more than once but under ten times. Its antigen is not known. Whole-study findings and limits: Vaccine-induced clones in healthy vaccinees cross-reacted with common cold coronaviruses in only 1 of 255 cases.

Isolating CD4+ T cells followed approximately 9 days of culture. The germline gives CDR1 LGHDT, CDR2 YNNKEL (reference sequence). The germline V and J ends were trimmed by 2 bases and 3 bases, with 11 bases remaining between them. This CDR3 has 15 residues. Here the sequenced sample was CD4+ T cells from PBMCs cultured without peptide, taken before COVID-19 vaccination. The chain couples TRBV3-1 (or the pseudogene TRBV3-2) to TRBJ1-5; no clear D gene. The clonotype originates from a human donor who received a COVID-19 vaccine. The CDR3 sequence is CASSQWTGDNQPQHF. The DNA for the CDR3 is TGTGCCAGCAGCCAATGGACCGGGGACAATCAGCCCCAGCATTTT.